Listed below are T cell receptor beta chains from one sample, sequenced in a study of identical twins. Each CDR3 protein is one row after TCRdb ran MiXCR on the 5' RACE reads. Of 450,000 to 650,000 distinct CDR3 sequences in the sample, 9.5% to 10% are singletons; the top ten hold around 3.1%. The sample was also reused in another study, on yellow fever vaccine responses in identical twins.

Specimen: PBMCs. The receptors shown here come from a woman aged 18-35 years in good health. CDR3s leave out the opening cysteine and the closing phenylalanine or tryptophan. Each record gives: J gene, V gene, CDR3 protein.

J gene: TRBJ2-6; V gene: TRBV4-3; CDR3 protein: ASSQSVTNSGANVLT
J gene: TRBJ2-1; V gene: TRBV5-1; CDR3 protein: ASSLELAGLLGNEQF
J gene: TRBJ2-7; V gene: TRBV4-3; CDR3 protein: ASSPSVSWDEQY
J gene: TRBJ2-5; V gene: TRBV12-3/TRBV12-4; CDR3 protein: ASSSSEREGPGAQY
J gene: TRBJ2-3; V gene: TRBV7-2; CDR3 protein: ASSQGTYTQY
J gene: TRBJ2-3; V gene: TRBV6-5; CDR3 protein: ASSYSTLAGGYTQY
J gene: TRBJ1-1; V gene: TRBV7-9; CDR3 protein: ASSFISAEAF
J gene: TRBJ2-1; V gene: TRBV27; CDR3 protein: ASRYGSYNEQF
J gene: TRBJ2-7; V gene: TRBV3-1; CDR3 protein: ASSQRTSSAAAHEQY
J gene: TRBJ1-1; V gene: TRBV4-1; CDR3 protein: ASSLVGQQSEAF
J gene: TRBJ2-1; V gene: TRBV12-3/TRBV12-4; CDR3 protein: ASSLNSGGSYEQF
J gene: TRBJ2-5; V gene: TRBV10-3; CDR3 protein: AISPGQGASETQY
J gene: TRBJ2-6; V gene: TRBV12-3/TRBV12-4; CDR3 protein: ASTRSSGANVLT
J gene: TRBJ1-1; V gene: TRBV16; CDR3 protein: ASSQFPGNTEAF
J gene: TRBJ2-7; V gene: TRBV6-1; CDR3 protein: ASSRLAGEGEQY
J gene: TRBJ2-1; V gene: TRBV27; CDR3 protein: ASSPLETSGGNEQF
J gene: TRBJ1-6; V gene: TRBV27; CDR3 protein: ASSLETMSPLH
J gene: TRBJ2-3; V gene: TRBV4-1; CDR3 protein: ASSQDSYSTDTQY
J gene: TRBJ2-1; V gene: TRBV3-1; CDR3 protein: ASSQRHPGQRYNEQF
J gene: TRBJ2-1; V gene: TRBV5-1; CDR3 protein: ASSLMRSNDEQF
J gene: TRBJ2-1; V gene: TRBV6-5; CDR3 protein: ASSYEGTSVDNEQF
J gene: TRBJ2-1; V gene: TRBV5-1; CDR3 protein: ASSPGETVLQEQF
J gene: TRBJ2-1; V gene: TRBV20-1; CDR3 protein: SAIAGGPGNEQF
J gene: TRBJ2-7; V gene: TRBV28; CDR3 protein: ASSLYPEDEHSYEQY
J gene: TRBJ2-1; V gene: TRBV6-1; CDR3 protein: ASSEAGGYNEQF
J gene: TRBJ2-3; V gene: TRBV5-1; CDR3 protein: ASSLAGQGTGTDTQY
J gene: TRBJ2-3; V gene: TRBV10-3; CDR3 protein: AISAGLAGGPSTDTQY
J gene: TRBJ2-6; V gene: TRBV27; CDR3 protein: ANSSQTSGANVLT
J gene: TRBJ2-5; V gene: TRBV10-3; CDR3 protein: AISEFTGPQETQY
J gene: TRBJ2-6; V gene: TRBV4-1; CDR3 protein: ASSQAALGTDLSGANVLT